This is a list of T cell receptor beta chains from one sample in a study of siplizumab effects on memory and regulatory T cells. Assay used: immunoSEQ multiplex PCR; TCRdb lists only in-frame clones, some missing. The sample records more than 12,000 clones, approximately 46% being singletons. No antigen is known for these receptors. The sequencing sample was made of CFSE-low (dividing) CD4+ T cells sorted from an allogeneic mixed lymphocyte reaction. These receptors originate from a human donor in good health; the cells came from an allogeneic mixed lymphocyte reaction. Some clones in this sample may be carry-over from other donors' samples. Each CDR3 is given with its conserved first and last residue. The D gene is left open where the match is weak. Only part of the rows carry a size: once, few, many, or a class if the clone is expanded.

d_gene,j_gene,abundance,v_gene,len,CDR3nt,CDR3aa
.,TRBJ1-4,.,TRBV6-1,14,TGTGCCAGCAGTTGGGCCTTCGCTAATGAAAAACTGTTTTTT,CASSWAFANEKLFF
.,TRBJ2-5,.,TRBV5-1,16,TGCGCCAGCAGCTTACACACGCCGGGAGATCAGGAGACCCAGTACTTC,CASSLHTPGDQETQYF
.,TRBJ2-3,few,TRBV10-3,13,TGTGCCATCAATGGGAGCCCAACAGATACGCAGTATTTT,CAINGSPTDTQYF
.,TRBJ1-2,medium-sized,TRBV6-5,15,TGTGCCAGCAGACCCTCCGGGACGGCTAACTATGGCTACACCTTC,CASRPSGTANYGYTF
.,TRBJ1-2,.,TRBV7-2,14,TGTGCCAGCAGCCAGGGTGCGGCCTTGGGGGGCTACACCTTC,CASSQGAALGGYTF
TRBD1,TRBJ2-6,once,TRBV5-1,18,TGCGCCAGCAGCATGGGACAGGGGGCCGTCTCTGGGGCCAACGTCCTGACTTTC,CASSMGQGAVSGANVLTF
.,TRBJ1-1,.,TRBV10-3,13,TGTGCCATCAGTGCGCCAGCGAACACTGAAGCTTTCTTT,CAISAPANTEAFF
TRBD1,TRBJ1-1,few,TRBV7-9,17,TGTGCCAGCAGCTTGTCCGGGACAGGGTTTTTATACCCTGAAGCTTTCTTT,CASSLSGTGFLYPEAFF
TRBD1,TRBJ2-5,.,TRBV7-6,15,TGTGCCAGCAGCGTCAACAGGGGCGCTAGGGAGACCCAGTACTTC,CASSVNRGARETQYF
TRBD1,TRBJ2-4,.,TRBV15,19,TGTGCCACCAGCAGACAAACCGGGACAGGGTCTTTGGCCAAAAACATTCAGTACTTC,CATSRQTGTGSLAKNIQYF
.,TRBJ2-3,few,TRBV5-4,16,TGTGCCAGCAGCTTGGAGGGGGGGCCACGGGCAGATACGCAGTATTTT,CASSLEGGPRADTQYF
TRBD1,TRBJ2-7,.,TRBV27,16,TGTGCCAGCAGTTCTTACTCTAGACAGGGAACCTACGAGCAGTACTTC,CASSSYSRQGTYEQYF
TRBD1,TRBJ1-2,.,TRBV7-8,14,TGTGCCAGCAGCGTCCGGGACAGGGGCTATGGCTACACCTTC,CASSVRDRGYGYTF
.,TRBJ1-2,.,TRBV29-1,12,TGCAGCGTTGAGGACAATAACTATGGCTACACCTTC,CSVEDNNYGYTF
.,TRBJ1-2,few,TRBV9,18,TGTGCCAGCAGCAATAGCCAAACCACCGGGGGGCGGAACTATGGCTACACCTTC,CASSNSQTTGGRNYGYTF
TRBD2,TRBJ2-1,.,TRBV13,16,TGTGCCAGCAGCCCGGGACTAGCGGGAGGTCGTAGTGAGCAGTTCTTC,CASSPGLAGGRSEQFF
.,TRBJ1-2,.,TRBV28,14,TGTGCCAGCAGTTTAACCGGGCCCAACTATGGCTACACCTTC,CASSLTGPNYGYTF
.,TRBJ1-1,few,TRBV5-4,14,TGTGCCAGCAGCTTGGAACAGGGGAACACTGAAGCTTTCTTT,CASSLEQGNTEAFF
TRBD1,TRBJ1-2,.,TRBV6-5,15,TGTGCCAGCAGGAAGCGGGACAGGGAAGGATATGGCTACACCTTC,CASRKRDREGYGYTF
.,TRBJ1-5,medium-sized,TRBV19,9,TGTGCCAGTGGTGAGCCCCAGCATTTT,CASGEPQHF
.,TRBJ2-1,once,TRBV4-1,16,TGCGCCAGCAGCCAACTTACTAGCTATCCCTACAATGAGCAGTTCTTC,CASSQLTSYPYNEQFF
.,TRBJ2-5,.,TRBV18,13,TGTGCCAGCTCACCATCAGGGGCGGAGACCCAGTACTTC,CASSPSGAETQYF
TRBD2,TRBJ2-1,few,TRBV2,16,TGTGCCAGCAGTAAAGAGACTAGCGTAACCTACAATGAGCAGTTCTTC,CASSKETSVTYNEQFF
.,TRBJ2-3,few,TRBV9,15,TGTGCCAGCAGCGTAGTGGTTAGCGGAGCAGATACGCAGTATTTT,CASSVVVSGADTQYF
.,TRBJ2-7,many,TRBV6-5,13,TGTGCCAGCAGCAACAGGGGAGGGGATGAGCAGTACTTC,CASSNRGGDEQYF
.,TRBJ1-2,few,TRBV5-4,13,TGTGCCAGCAGCTTGGAGCGGTTATATGGCTACACCTTC,CASSLERLYGYTF
TRBD1,TRBJ2-7,few,TRBV4-1,14,TGCGCCAGCAGCCAAGATGACAGGGGGCTAGTGCAGTACTTC,CASSQDDRGLVQYF
.,TRBJ2-5,few,TRBV18,12,TGTGCCAGCTCACCAACTGGAGAGACCCAGTACTTC,CASSPTGETQYF
.,TRBJ2-7,.,TRBV6-5,15,TGTGCCAGCAGTTACTCGGTCGCACCTCCCTACGAGCAGTACTTC,CASSYSVAPPYEQYF
TRBD1,TRBJ2-5,many,TRBV11-2,15,TGTGCCAGCAGCAGGGGACAGGGGGCGCGGGAGACCCAGTACTTC,CASSRGQGARETQYF
TRBD2,TRBJ2-3,few,TRBV6-5,14,TGTGCCAGCAGTCCTAGCGGGAGTACAGATACGCAGTATTTT,CASSPSGSTDTQYF
.,TRBJ2-7,.,TRBV7-6,15,TGTGCCAGCAGCTCCCAGGGGGGCGGCCCCTACGAGCAGTACTTC,CASSSQGGGPYEQYF
TRBD2,TRBJ2-5,.,TRBV29-1,16,TGCAGCGTTGAAGAGGGGATAGCGGGCTACCAAGAGACCCAGTACTTC,CSVEEGIAGYQETQYF
TRBD2,TRBJ2-1,few,TRBV7-9,15,TGTGCCAGCAGCCGAGCGGGGAACTCCTACAATGAGCAGTTCTTC,CASSRAGNSYNEQFF
.,TRBJ2-6,.,TRBV5-7,12,TGTTGCGTACAAAGTCGGGCCAACGTCCTGACTTTC,CCVQSRANVLTF
.,TRBJ1-2,.,TRBV6-4,14,TGTGCCAGCAGTTACTCCACAGGTTTTTCTGGCTACACCTTC,CASSYSTGFSGYTF
.,TRBJ2-5,.,TRBV7-9,13,TGTGCCAGCACCCAAGGGTTTGGGGCCACCCAGTACTTC,CASTQGFGATQYF
.,TRBJ1-1,.,TRBV6-6,16,TGTGCCAGCAATTTAAAAGCGTTGGGCGCGAACACTGAAGCTTTCTTT,CASNLKALGANTEAFF
TRBD2,TRBJ2-7,few,TRBV6-1,13,TGTGCCAGCTCCAGTAGCGGGAGCTACGAGCAGTACTTC,CASSSSGSYEQYF
.,TRBJ1-1,few,TRBV20-1,11,TGCAGTGCTAGGGTGTACCCTGAAGCTTTCTTT,CSARVYPEAFF
TRBD2,TRBJ2-7,medium-sized,TRBV6-6,15,TGTGCCAGCAGAGGGACTAGCAGCCATTTCTACGAGCAGTACTTC,CASRGTSSHFYEQYF